This paragraph reports one T cell receptor beta chain. Its antigen is currently unknown. Germline V gene sequence: CDR1 SSHAT, CDR2 FNYEAQ (reference sequence). CDR3 size: 12 residues. As every portion of the isolated RNA was reverse transcribed, the sequencing read expressed TCRB transcripts. Naive, central memory and regulatory T cell samples averaged about 3.57 million immunoSEQ reads each. The method was immunoSEQ multiplex PCR; TCRdb's version includes in-frame clones alone and lacks a portion of them. The sample shows roughly 230,000 clones, about 10% of them seen only once. The data derive from a study of beta chain features in type 1 diabetes. The study's findings and limits: Healthy donors had naive, central memory and Treg TCRB repertoires that appeared less similar than those seen among patients.

Sorting of CD4+ naive, central memory, regulatory and stem cell-like memory cells was performed via CD45RO/CCR7/CD25/CD127/CD95/CD27. The sample consisted of naive CD4+ T cells from blood. This chain links TRBV7-7 with TRBJ2-2, with D maybe TRBD2 (5 bases). This sequence originates from a woman between 18 and 29 years old in good health. DNA for the CDR3: TGTGCTAGCTCAGAGGGAGCCGGGGAGCTGTTTTTT. Protein product: CASSEGAGELFF.